The T cell receptor (beta chain) described here comes from a study of T-cell memory formation after mild COVID-19. TCRdb reanalysed the 5' RACE reads using MiXCR and keeps one entry per CDR3 protein. The data show under 400,000 distinct CDR3 sequences, under 25% seen once. V dropped 4 bases and J dropped 5 bases, with 8 bases sitting between them. The CDR3 length is 12 residues. The TCR was taken from an adult woman who had mild COVID-19 (a few samples of this study predate the infection). Cell type and time point are not known. The chain is built from TRBV12-3 or TRBV12-4 and TRBJ2-5; D is unclear. What was sequenced was PBMCs or a T cell subset sorted from them (not recorded which). CDR3: CASSWNGETQYF. In DNA, the CDR3 is TGTGCCAGCAGTTGGAACGGTGAGACCCAGTACTTC.